This T cell receptor beta chain was identified during a study of identical twins. This clonotype was observed a few times. Germline V lookup: CDR1 LGHNA, CDR2 YSLEER. CDR3 length: 16 residues. Losses at the gene ends were 0 bases for V and 7 bases for J; bases not matched to a gene: 7. TCRdb reanalysed the 5' RACE reads using MiXCR and keeps one entry per CDR3 protein. The sample yields around 480,000 distinct CDR3 sequences, more than 13% seen once. The same sample was also used in a study of yellow fever vaccine responses in identical twins.

The chain recombines TRBV4-3 with TRBJ2-1; 9 bases align to TRBD2. The receptor was derived from a woman between 18 and 30 years old in good health. The specimen was CD4+ T cells sorted from blood. The CDR3 DNA sequence: TGCGCCAGCAGCCAAGAGGGGGCTAGCGGGAAGAATGAGCAGTTCTTC. This sequence encodes CASSQEGASGKNEQFF.